This TCR beta chain was found in a study of T-cell reconstitution after alpha-beta-depleted transplantation in children. General study points: Where alpha-beta T cells came from about two months after transplant was reportedly several hundred expanded graft clones. T-cell counts and diversity at one year post-transplant came mainly from newly produced T cells.

The CDR3 has 13 residues. The germline gives CDR1 SGHTA, CDR2 FQGNSA. With 7 bases removed from V and 4 bases from J, the gap between germline ends came to 11 bases. Of note for this clonotype: Its cognate antigen is unknown.

Preparation of the TCRbeta library used unique molecular identifiers. TCRdb passed the PCR reads through MiXCR, listing each CDR3 protein once. The sample has around 450,000 distinct CDR3 sequences, roughly a tenth seen once. This sequence originates from a child aged 2 to 10 with inherited bone marrow failure, due to receive a stem cell transplant. The source material was PBMCs, sampled before TCRalphabeta/CD19-depleted stem cell transplant. The gene calls are TRBV7-2 and TRBJ1-5; possibly TRBD1 for D (5 bases). The chain's CDR3 is CASTTRGNQPQHF. As DNA, the CDR3 is TGTGCCAGCACCACAAGGGGTAATCAGCCCCAGCATTTT.